This T cell receptor (beta chain) was profiled in a study of cytomegalovirus exposure and HLA in healthy donors. This CDR3 has 12 residues. Germline V gene lookup returns CDR1 SEHNR and CDR2 FQNEAQ (reference sequence). Trimming removed 2 bases at V and 5 bases at J, with 3 bases between. The sample holds one count of this clone. Its antigen is still unknown. This same CDR3 is encoded by further DNA sequences in the sample. Notes on the study in general: Evidence from a later analysis indicated that most CMV-associated TCR beta chains looked HLA-restricted.

PCR primers comprised 60 Vbeta and 13 Jbeta primers. This table comes from immunoSEQ multiplex PCR, and its TCRdb copy is limited to in-frame clones, with some not included. This table holds about 170,000 clones, roughly 83% found once. Healthy bone marrow donors made up the donors. This chain links TRBV7-9 with TRBJ2-2; D unresolved. This clonotype originated in a woman aged 45-65 years in good health and CMV-seronegative. The sequenced sample consisted of PBMCs. CDR3 nucleotides: TGTGCCAGCAGCTTATCGACCGGGGAGCTGTTTTTT. Amino acids: CASSLSTGELFF.